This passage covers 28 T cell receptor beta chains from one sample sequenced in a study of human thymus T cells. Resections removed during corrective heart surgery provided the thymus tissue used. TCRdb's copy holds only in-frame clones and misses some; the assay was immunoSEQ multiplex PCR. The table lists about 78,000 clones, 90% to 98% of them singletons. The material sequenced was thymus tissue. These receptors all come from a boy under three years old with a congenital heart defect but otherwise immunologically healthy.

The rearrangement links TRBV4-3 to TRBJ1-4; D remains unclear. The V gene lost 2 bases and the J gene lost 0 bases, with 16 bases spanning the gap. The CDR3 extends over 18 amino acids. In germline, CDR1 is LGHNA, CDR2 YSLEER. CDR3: CASSQLGGNGATNEKLFF. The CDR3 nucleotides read TGCGCCAGCAGCCAACTAGGAGGGAATGGGGCAACTAATGAAAAACTGTTTTTT.

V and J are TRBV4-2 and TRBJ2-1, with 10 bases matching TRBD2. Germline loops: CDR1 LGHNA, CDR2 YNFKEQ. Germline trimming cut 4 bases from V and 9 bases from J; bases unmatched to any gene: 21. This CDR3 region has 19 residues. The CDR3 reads CASSRRGESGGALLVEQFF. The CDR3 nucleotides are TGTGCCAGCAGCCGAAGAGGCGAAAGCGGGGGGGCTCTCCTGGTTGAGCAGTTCTTC.

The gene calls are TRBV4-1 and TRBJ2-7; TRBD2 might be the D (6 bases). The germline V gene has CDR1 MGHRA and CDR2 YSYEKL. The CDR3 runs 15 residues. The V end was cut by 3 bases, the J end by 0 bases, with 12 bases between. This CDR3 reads CASSHRADYSYEQYF. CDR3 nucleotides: TGCGCCAGCAGCCACCGAGCGGACTACTCCTACGAGCAGTACTTC.

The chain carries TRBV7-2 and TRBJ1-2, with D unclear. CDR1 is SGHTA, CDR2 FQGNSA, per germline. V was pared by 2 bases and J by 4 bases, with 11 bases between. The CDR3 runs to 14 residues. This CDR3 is CASSLRWGSYGYTF. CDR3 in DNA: TGTGCCAGCAGCTTAAGGTGGGGTAGCTATGGCTACACCTTC.

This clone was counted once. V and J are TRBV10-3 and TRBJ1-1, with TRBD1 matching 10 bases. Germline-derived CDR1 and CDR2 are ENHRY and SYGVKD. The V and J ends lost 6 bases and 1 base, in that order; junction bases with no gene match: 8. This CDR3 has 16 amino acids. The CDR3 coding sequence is TGTGCCATCAGCCCAAGACAGGGGGCGAGGAACACTGAAGCTTTCTTT. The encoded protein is CAISPRQGARNTEAFF.

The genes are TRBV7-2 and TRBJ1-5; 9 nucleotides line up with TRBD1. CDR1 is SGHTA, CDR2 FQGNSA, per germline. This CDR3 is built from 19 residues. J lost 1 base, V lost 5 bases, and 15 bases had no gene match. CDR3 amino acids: CASSPKQTPGQGSNQPQHF. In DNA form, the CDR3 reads TGTGCCAGCAGCCCAAAACAGACTCCGGGACAGGGCAGCAATCAGCCCCAGCATTTT.

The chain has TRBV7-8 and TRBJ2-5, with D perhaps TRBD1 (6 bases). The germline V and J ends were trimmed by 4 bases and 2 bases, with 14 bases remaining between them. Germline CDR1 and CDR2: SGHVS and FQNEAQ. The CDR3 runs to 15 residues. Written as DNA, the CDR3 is TGTGCCAGCAGCTCCCCAGGGGACGGTCAAGAGACCCAGTACTTC. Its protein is CASSSPGDGQETQYF.

CDR3 DNA sequence: TGTGCCAGCAGCTGGCGCGTGAAGACGGACCCTAACTATGGCTACACCTTC. Its protein is CASSWRVKTDPNYGYTF. The genes are TRBV5-6 and TRBJ1-2, with unresolved D. From germline, CDR1 is SGHDT and CDR2 YYEEEE. The CDR3 length is 17 residues. V was clipped by 3 bases and J by 0 bases, with 18 bases between them.

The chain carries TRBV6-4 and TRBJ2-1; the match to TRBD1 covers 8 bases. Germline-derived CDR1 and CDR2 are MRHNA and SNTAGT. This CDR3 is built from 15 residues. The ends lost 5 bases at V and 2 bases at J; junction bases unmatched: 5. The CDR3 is CASSLGQGPYNEQFF. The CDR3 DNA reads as TGTGCCAGCAGTTTAGGACAGGGCCCCTACAATGAGCAGTTCTTC.

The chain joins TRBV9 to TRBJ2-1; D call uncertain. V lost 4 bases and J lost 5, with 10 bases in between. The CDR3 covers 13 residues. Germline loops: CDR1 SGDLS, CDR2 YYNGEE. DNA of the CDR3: TGTGCCAGCAGCACGAACCGGGACAATGAGCAGTTCTTC. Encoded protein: CASSTNRDNEQFF.

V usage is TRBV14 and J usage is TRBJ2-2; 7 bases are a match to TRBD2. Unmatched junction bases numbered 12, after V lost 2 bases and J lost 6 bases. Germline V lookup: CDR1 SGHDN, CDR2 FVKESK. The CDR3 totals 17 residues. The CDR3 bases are TGTGCCAGCAGCCAATCGAGTGAAGCGGGATTTGCCGGGGAGCTGTTTTTT. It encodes CASSQSSEAGFAGELFF.

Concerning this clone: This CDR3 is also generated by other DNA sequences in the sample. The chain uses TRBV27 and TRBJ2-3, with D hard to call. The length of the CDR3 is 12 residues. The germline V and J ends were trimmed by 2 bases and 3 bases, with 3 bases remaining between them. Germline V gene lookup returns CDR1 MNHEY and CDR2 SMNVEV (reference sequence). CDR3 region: CASSLGTDTQYF. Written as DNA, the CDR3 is TGTGCCAGCAGTTTAGGGACAGATACGCAGTATTTT.

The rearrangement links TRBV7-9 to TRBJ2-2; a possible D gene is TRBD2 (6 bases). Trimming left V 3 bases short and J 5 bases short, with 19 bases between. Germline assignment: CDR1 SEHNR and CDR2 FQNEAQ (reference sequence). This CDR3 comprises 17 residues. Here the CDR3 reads CASSFPSGLKGTGELFF. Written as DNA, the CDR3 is TGTGCCAGCAGCTTCCCCTCCGGACTAAAGGGGACCGGGGAGCTGTTTTTT.

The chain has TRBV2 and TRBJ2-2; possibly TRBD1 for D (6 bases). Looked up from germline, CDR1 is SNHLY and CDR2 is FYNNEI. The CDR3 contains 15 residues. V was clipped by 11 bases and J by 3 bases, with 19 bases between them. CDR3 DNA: TGTGCCTGGGCGGGTACAGGGAAGCACACCGGGGAGCTGTTTTTT. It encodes CAWAGTGKHTGELFF.

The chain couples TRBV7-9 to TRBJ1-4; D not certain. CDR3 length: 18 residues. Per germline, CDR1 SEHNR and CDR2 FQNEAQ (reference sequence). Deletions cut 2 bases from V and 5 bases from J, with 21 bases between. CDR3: CASSLFESLGQVNEKLFF. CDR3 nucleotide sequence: TGTGCCAGCAGCTTATTCGAGAGTTTAGGGCAGGTCAATGAAAAACTGTTTTTT.

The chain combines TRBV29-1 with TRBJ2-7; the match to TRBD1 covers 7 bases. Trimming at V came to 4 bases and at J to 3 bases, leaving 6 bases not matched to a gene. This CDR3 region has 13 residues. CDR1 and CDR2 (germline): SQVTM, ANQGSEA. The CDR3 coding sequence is TGCAGCGTTGGGCAAACAGGGGACTACGAGCAGTACTTC. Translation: CSVGQTGDYEQYF.

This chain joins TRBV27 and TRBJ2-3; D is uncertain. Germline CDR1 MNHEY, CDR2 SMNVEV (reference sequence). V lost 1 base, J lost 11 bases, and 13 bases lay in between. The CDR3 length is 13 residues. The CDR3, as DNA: TGTGCCAGCAGTTTATTGGGCAGGAGCCGGCAGTATTTT. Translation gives CASSLLGRSRQYF.

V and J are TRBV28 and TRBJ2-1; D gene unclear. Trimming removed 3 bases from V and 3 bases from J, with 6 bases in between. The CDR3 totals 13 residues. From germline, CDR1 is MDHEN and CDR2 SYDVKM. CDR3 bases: TGTGCCAGCAGTTTCGCTAGCTACAATGAGCAGTTCTTC. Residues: CASSFASYNEQFF.

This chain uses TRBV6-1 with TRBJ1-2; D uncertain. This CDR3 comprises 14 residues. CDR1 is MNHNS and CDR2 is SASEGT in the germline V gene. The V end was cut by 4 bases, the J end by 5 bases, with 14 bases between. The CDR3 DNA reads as TGTGCCAGCAGTGGTAACAGTAAGCCTTATGGCTACACCTTC. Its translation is CASSGNSKPYGYTF.

CDR3 sequence (DNA): TGTGCCAGCAGCGTAGTTCCTAGCGGGGGACAAGAGACCCAGTACTTC. Translating it yields CASSVVPSGGQETQYF. The chain links TRBV9 to TRBJ2-5; 10 bases fit TRBD2. The germline V gene has CDR1 SGDLS and CDR2 YYNGEE. V lost 0 bases to trimming and J lost 2 bases; unmatched junction nucleotides: 4. There are 16 residues in the CDR3.

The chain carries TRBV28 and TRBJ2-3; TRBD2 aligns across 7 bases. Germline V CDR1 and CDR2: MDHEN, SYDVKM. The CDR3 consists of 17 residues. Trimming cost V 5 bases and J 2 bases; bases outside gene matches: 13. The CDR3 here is CASSLLAVGRVTDTQYF. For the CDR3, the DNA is TGTGCCAGCAGTCTTCTAGCGGTTGGGAGGGTCACAGATACGCAGTATTTT.

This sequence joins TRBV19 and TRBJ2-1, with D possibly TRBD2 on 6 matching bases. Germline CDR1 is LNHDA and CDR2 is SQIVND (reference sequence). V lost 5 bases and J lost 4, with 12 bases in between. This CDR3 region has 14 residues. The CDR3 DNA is TGTGCCAGTAGTTTGACTAGTCAATACAATGAGCAGTTCTTC. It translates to CASSLTSQYNEQFF.

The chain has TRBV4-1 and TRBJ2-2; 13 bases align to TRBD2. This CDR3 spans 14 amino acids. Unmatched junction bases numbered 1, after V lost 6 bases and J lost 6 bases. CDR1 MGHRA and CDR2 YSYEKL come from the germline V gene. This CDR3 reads CASRTSGRAGELFF. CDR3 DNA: TGCGCCAGCAGAACTAGCGGGAGGGCCGGGGAGCTGTTTTTT.

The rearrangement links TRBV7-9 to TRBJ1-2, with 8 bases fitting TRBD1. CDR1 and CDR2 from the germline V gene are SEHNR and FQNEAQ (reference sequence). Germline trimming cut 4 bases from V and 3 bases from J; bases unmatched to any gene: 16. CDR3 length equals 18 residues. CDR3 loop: CASSYVAQGARAYYGYTF. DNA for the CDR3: TGTGCCAGCAGCTACGTAGCCCAGGGGGCTCGAGCTTACTATGGCTACACCTTC.

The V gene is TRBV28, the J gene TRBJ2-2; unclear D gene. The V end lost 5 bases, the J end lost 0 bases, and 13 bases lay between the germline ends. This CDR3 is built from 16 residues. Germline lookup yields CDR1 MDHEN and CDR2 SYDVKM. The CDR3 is CASSPRAHTNTGELFF. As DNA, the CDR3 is TGTGCCAGCAGTCCCCGGGCGCACACGAACACCGGGGAGCTGTTTTTT. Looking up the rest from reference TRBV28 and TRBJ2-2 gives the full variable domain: DVKVTQSSRYLVKRTGEKVFLECVQDMDHENMFWYRQDPGLGLRLIYFSYDVKMKEKGDIPEGYSVSREKKERFSLILESASTNQTSMYLCASSPRAHTNTGELFFGEGSRLTVL.

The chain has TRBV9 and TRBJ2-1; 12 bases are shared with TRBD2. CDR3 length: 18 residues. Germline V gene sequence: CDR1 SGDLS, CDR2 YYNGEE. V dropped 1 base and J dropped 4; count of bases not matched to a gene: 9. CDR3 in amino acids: CASSVPTGTSGLYNEQFF. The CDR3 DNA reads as TGTGCCAGCAGCGTACCCACCGGGACTAGCGGGTTGTACAATGAGCAGTTCTTC.

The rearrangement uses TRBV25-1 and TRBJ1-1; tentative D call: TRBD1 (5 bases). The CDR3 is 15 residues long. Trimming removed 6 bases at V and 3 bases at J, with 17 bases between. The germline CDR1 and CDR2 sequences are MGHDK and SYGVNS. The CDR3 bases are TGTGCCAGCAGAAACACCGGGACGGGGGACACTGAAGCTTTCTTT. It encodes CASRNTGTGDTEAFF. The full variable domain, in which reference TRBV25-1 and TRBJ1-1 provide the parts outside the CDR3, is EADIYQTPRYLVIGTGKKITLECSQTMGHDKMYWYQQDPGMELHLIHYSYGVNSTEKGDLSSESTVSRIRTEHFPLTLESARPSHTSQYLCASRNTGTGDTEAFFGQGTRLTVV.

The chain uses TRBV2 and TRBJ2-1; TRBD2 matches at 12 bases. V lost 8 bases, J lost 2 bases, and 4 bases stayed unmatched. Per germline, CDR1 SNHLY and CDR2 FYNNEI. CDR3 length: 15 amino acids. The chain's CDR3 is CASLAGGPPYNEQFF. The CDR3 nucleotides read TGTGCCAGCCTAGCGGGAGGGCCACCCTACAATGAGCAGTTCTTC.